This TCR beta chain was profiled in a study of cytotoxic CD8 clonotypes in ibrutinib-treated CLL. Overall study results and limits: Sustained-remission patients were sampled at different times than progressing patients were. Clonality climbed at ibrutinib response, then dropped toward baseline at progression.

Sequencing sought depths of 1 in 200,000 to 1 in 1 million T cells. Method: immunoSEQ multiplex PCR; TCRdb's copy keeps in-frame clones and lacks some. The sample has under 9,500 clones, around 70% seen once; the top ten hold around 36%. Regarding this clone: Antigen: not known.

This TCR came from a human donor with chronic lymphocytic leukemia. Material: PBMCs, obtained before ibrutinib treatment.

The CDR3 DNA sequence: TGTGCCAGCAGCCAAACGACAGGGGGGGCCCCTGGGGCCAACGTCCTGACTTTC. It yields the protein CASSQTTGGAPGANVLTF. The V and J genes are TRBV14 and TRBJ2-6; 9 bases map to TRBD1. With 2 bases clipped from V and 2 bases from J, the junction kept 7 bases outside the gene matches. There are 18 residues in the CDR3. Germline V lookup: CDR1 SGHDN, CDR2 FVKESK.